This is a list of T cell receptor beta chains from one sample in a study of blood T cell repertoires in COVID-19. Sequencing was performed with immunoSEQ multiplex PCR; in TCRdb, only in-frame clones are kept and a portion is missing. The sample includes roughly 70,000 clones, roughly four fifths seen only once; the top ten take more than 13%. The material sequenced was peripheral blood. Receptors were obtained from a man in his 60s with COVID-19, enrolled during active disease. Each CDR3 is given without its conserved first and last residue.

V gene,J gene,CDR3 protein
TRBV18,TRBJ1-3,ASSQLRDSSGNTIY
TRBV5-1,TRBJ2-1,ASSLGQELEQF
TRBV5-6,TRBJ2-1,ASSLGQGGTGGYNEQF
TRBV10-3,TRBJ1-3,AIRNRETTGNTIY
TRBV24-1,TRBJ2-1,ATGPGDNEQF
TRBV6-5,TRBJ1-6,ASLGAVDNSPLH
TRBV5-6,TRBJ1-3,ASSPVSGGNTIY
TRBV10-1,TRBJ1-1,ASQQGLNTEAF
TRBV6-5,TRBJ2-7,ASNERGQGDEQY
TRBV7-9,TRBJ2-1,ASSLVGQAGNEQF
TRBV5-1,TRBJ1-5,ASSLDGQPQH
TRBV7-3,TRBJ2-5,ASSQGHSETQY
TRBV19,TRBJ2-1,ASSKTGSRANEQF
TRBV5-4,TRBJ2-3,ASSLLGQGAMDTQY
TRBV7-3,TRBJ2-2,ASSLRPGGVSYPGELF
TRBV5-1,TRBJ2-7,ASSPSGVSSYEQY
TRBV28,TRBJ1-1,ASSLHDRVNTEAF
TRBV5-4,TRBJ2-3,ATGTGTSTDTQY
TRBV30,TRBJ2-2,AWSVLHYTGELF
TRBV5-1,TRBJ2-7,ASKSQGASSYEQY
TRBV28,TRBJ2-2,ASSERDSRPWNTGELF
TRBV5-1,TRBJ2-7,ASSFTASGGYEQY
TRBV29-1,TRBJ2-3,SVKGGRGDTDTQY
TRBV11-2,TRBJ2-1,ASSLGGGRGDNEQF
TRBV9,TRBJ1-2,ASSVGTGGTTGYGYT
TRBV5-6,TRBJ1-6,ASSLGRSGLH
TRBV3-1/TRBV3-2,TRBJ2-5,ASENLGETQY
TRBV24-1,TRBJ2-3,ATRAASGFDTQY
TRBV30,TRBJ2-2,AWTTGGLNTGELF
TRBV19,TRBJ1-1,ASSTIASHEAF
TRBV2,TRBJ1-2,ASTERGPGNYGYT
TRBV5-4,TRBJ1-4,ASSIDMYEKLF
TRBV6-6,TRBJ2-4,ASSSGLGGGIQY
TRBV3-1/TRBV3-2,TRBJ2-5,ASSQVGNSLPPAETQY
TRBV11-2,TRBJ1-5,ASSKPGTNQPQH
TRBV7-9,TRBJ2-1,ASSLAGTSNEQF
TRBV29-1,TRBJ2-7,SFSGTRDGKQY
TRBV29-1,TRBJ2-1,STAPTSGRNEQF
TRBV10-3,TRBJ2-3,AISEDGGDTDTQY
TRBV27,TRBJ2-7,ASSLQRTSNEQY
TRBV4-1,TRBJ1-4,ASSPSGTANEKLF
TRBV2,TRBJ1-5,ASSERGQRNQPQH
TRBV30,TRBJ2-7,AWSVGLAGEQY
TRBV11-2,TRBJ2-5,ASSRRLADLQETQY
TRBV10-3,TRBJ2-5,AISESGRDGGTQY